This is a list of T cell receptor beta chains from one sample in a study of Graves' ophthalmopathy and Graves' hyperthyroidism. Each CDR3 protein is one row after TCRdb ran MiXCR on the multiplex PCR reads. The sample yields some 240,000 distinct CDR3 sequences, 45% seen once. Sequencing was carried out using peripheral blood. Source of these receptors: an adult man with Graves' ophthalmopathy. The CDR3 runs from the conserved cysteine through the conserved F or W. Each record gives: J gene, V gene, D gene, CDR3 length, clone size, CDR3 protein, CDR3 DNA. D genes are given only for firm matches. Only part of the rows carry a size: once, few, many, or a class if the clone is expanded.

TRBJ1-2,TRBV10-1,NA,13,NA,CASSEWPNYGYTF,TGCGCCAGCAGTGAATGGCCGAACTATGGCTACACCTTC
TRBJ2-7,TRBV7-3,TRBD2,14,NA,CASSLTAGVGEQYF,TGTGCCAGCAGCTTAACAGCGGGAGTCGGCGAGCAGTACTTC
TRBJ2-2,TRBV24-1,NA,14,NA,CATSVEIGPGELFF,TGTGCCACCAGCGTTGAGATCGGGCCCGGGGAGCTGTTTTTT
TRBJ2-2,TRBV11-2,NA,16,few,CASSLQGTGDTGELFF,TGTGCCAGCAGCTTACAGGGCACGGGGGACACCGGGGAGCTGTTTTTT
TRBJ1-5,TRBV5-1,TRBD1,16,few,CASSNEVGTGHQPQHF,TGCGCCAGCAGCAATGAGGTTGGGACAGGACATCAGCCCCAGCATTTT
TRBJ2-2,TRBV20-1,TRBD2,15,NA,CSARRLAGGAGELFF,TGCAGTGCTAGACGACTAGCGGGGGGAGCCGGGGAGCTGTTTTTT
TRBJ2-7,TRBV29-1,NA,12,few,CSVVGLFYEQYF,TGCAGCGTTGTAGGATTATTCTACGAGCAGTACTTC
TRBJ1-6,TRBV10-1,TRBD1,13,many,CASSESRGSPLHF,TGCGCCAGCAGTGAGTCCAGGGGGTCACCCCTCCACTTT
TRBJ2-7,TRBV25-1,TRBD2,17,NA,CASTPSAGGLAGPEQYF,TGTGCCAGCACCCCTTCCGCGGGAGGACTAGCGGGACCCGAGCAGTACTTC
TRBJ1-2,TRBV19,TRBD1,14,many,CASRRTGHNYGYTF,TGTGCCAGTAGGCGGACAGGCCACAACTATGGCTACACCTTC
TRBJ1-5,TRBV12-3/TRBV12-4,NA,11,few,CASSQNQPQHF,TGTGCCAGCAGCCAAAATCAGCCCCAGCATTTT
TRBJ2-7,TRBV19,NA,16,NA,CASSIESGRRAYEQYF,TGTGCCAGTAGTATAGAGTCCGGGCGTCGGGCCTACGAGCAGTACTTC
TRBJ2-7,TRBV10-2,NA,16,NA,CASRTSPRGNSYEQYF,TGCGCCAGCAGGACCTCGCCGCGGGGAAACTCCTACGAGCAGTACTTC
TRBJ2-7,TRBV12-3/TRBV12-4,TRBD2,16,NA,CASSPTPTSVSYEQYF,TGTGCCAGCAGTCCGACCCCGACTAGCGTCTCCTACGAGCAGTACTTC
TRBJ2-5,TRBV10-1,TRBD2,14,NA,CASWGLAGGETQYF,TGCGCCAGCTGGGGACTAGCGGGAGGAGAGACCCAGTACTTC
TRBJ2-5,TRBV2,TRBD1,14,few,CASSTQGAGETQYF,TGTGCCAGCAGTACCCAGGGGGCTGGGGAGACCCAGTACTTC
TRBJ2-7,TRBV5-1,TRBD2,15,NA,CASSTQAGEYYEQYF,TGCGCCAGCAGCACCCAAGCGGGAGAATACTACGAGCAGTACTTC
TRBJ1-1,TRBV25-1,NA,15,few,CASSALRGPNTEAFF,TGTGCCAGCAGTGCCCTCCGGGGACCGAACACTGAAGCTTTCTTT
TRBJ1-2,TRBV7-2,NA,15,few,CASSLLWRGTYGYTF,TGTGCCAGCAGCTTACTTTGGAGGGGAACCTATGGCTACACCTTC
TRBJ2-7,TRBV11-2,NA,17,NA,CASSPIRGAAAIYEQYF,TGTGCCAGCAGCCCCATTCGGGGGGCGGCGGCGATCTACGAGCAGTACTTC
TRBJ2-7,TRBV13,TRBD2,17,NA,CASSLGLAGGPRYEQYF,TGTGCCAGCAGCTTAGGACTAGCGGGGGGGCCTAGGTACGAGCAGTACTTC
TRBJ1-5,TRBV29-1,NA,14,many,CSVVQATGNQPQHF,TGCAGCGTGGTACAAGCTACAGGCAATCAGCCCCAGCATTTT